This TCR beta chain originates from a study of shared T cell receptors in the human thymus. Method: immunoSEQ multiplex PCR; TCRdb's copy keeps in-frame clones and lacks some. The data contain hundreds of thousands of clones, more than 70% of them singletons. This CDR3 comprises 13 residues. V lost 1 base and J 8 bases, leaving 11 bases between the germline ends. Germline V gene data show CDR1 as SGHDN and CDR2 as FVKESK. This clone was seen just once. These same data were also listed under a study on human thymus T cells. Turning to that study: Thymic material originated from resections removed in the course of corrective heart surgery. Unrelated individuals had highly overlapping thymic repertoires, as reported in related research.

Sequenced: thymocytes. This receptor was identified in a boy in the first two years of life with a congenital heart defect. This sequence joins TRBV14 and TRBJ1-1; D may be TRBD1 (5 bases). The CDR3 sequence: CASSQAGGLEAFF. The DNA for the CDR3 is TGTGCCAGCAGCCAAGCCGGGGGACTCGAAGCTTTCTTT.